What follows describes a single T cell receptor beta chain. What this receptor recognizes is not known. No qualities accompany the bases; no much larger clone lies one base away. This entry belongs to a study of blood T cell repertoires in COVID-19 (dated by TCRdb to about 2020). A note on the overall study: Collaborator samples came from the United States, Italy and Spain and covered acute and convalescent phases of COVID-19. Samples were obtained from the ongoing ImmuneRACE study (first 160 participants) and from some 1,200 subjects provided by 6 global collaborators. The prospective study material was composed of cDNA or gDNA derived from T cells, B-cell-depleted T cells, or PBMCs. The repertoires were made available in a free public database intended to serve as a resource for research on the immune response to SARS-CoV-2. Where available, HLA class I and class II types were taken from metadata supplied by the sample provider and were not determined by assay-based typing. Sample metadata almost always included a de-identified subject ID, COVID-19 status, age in years and sex. The dataset comprised deeply sampled blood TCRbeta repertoires from subjects exposed to, actively infected with, or recovered from COVID-19. What the authors observed across the whole study: The quantity of clinical and demographic metadata differed by source and by participant and was supplied without curation.

A second Seattle source provided samples from volunteer blood donors who had recovered from COVID-19. The collaborating institutions used their own protocols to collect whole blood in K2EDTA tubes. For TCRbeta analysis, collaborator samples were shipped as frozen whole blood, as isolated PBMCs, or as DNA extracted from either sample type. The immunoSEQ Assay, a bias-controlled multiplex PCR, was used to amplify TCRbeta CDR3 regions from genomic DNA. Concerning the study's data processing: The number of nucleated cells in each sample was estimated from the amplification of reference gene primers within the assay. Sequence reads were collapsed and filtered to measure the absolute abundance of every unique TCRbeta CDR3 rearrangement. For each sample, productive Simpson clonality was calculated as the square root of Simpson's diversity index over productive rearrangements. TCRdb provides this immuneACCESS table in a form limited to in-frame rearrangements. Some clones are lacking; in checked studies, under half of them reflect an unresolved V gene, and why the rest are absent is not known. Clone size and the V and J calls come from that table; the DNA yielded D and trimming. This sample lists roughly 130,000 clones; roughly 84% were detected once. Under 15% of the sample is taken by the ten largest.

This TCR was recovered from a woman in her 30s who had recovered from COVID-19. Input material: peripheral blood.

The encoded CDR3 is CASSPQALQGSEANVLTF. At the DNA level, the sequence is TGTGCCAGCTCACCACAGGCCCTACAGGGGAGCGAGGCCAACGTCCTGACTTTC. This sequence uses TRBV18 and TRBJ2-6; TRBD1 matches 7 bases in the middle. CDR1 and CDR2, looked up from the germline V gene, are KGHSH and LQKENI. Counted from cysteine to phenylalanine, this CDR3 has 18 amino acids. Just CDR3 DNA is preserved here, 54 bases in frame from base 1. V trim: 1 base; J trim: 6 bases; unmatched bases: 12.